The TCR beta chain under discussion was sequenced for a study of blood T cell repertoires in COVID-19. Whole-study context: Samples of COVID-19 (acute and convalescent) were obtained from the United States, Italy and Spain.

The CDR3 runs to 15 residues. Germline CDR1 reads SGDLS; CDR2 reads YYNGEE. V was cut by 4 bases and J by 6 bases, with 19 bases left in between. Here immunoSEQ multiplex PCR was the method, and the copy in TCRdb shows in-frame clones only, minus some. The sample lists about 25,000 clones, 65% to 85% seen once, with about 50% in the top ten. Sequencing was performed on peripheral blood. The sequence was obtained from a man aged 45 to 65 with active or convalescent COVID-19. The J gene is TRBJ1-2, the V gene TRBV9; D is possibly TRBD1 (5 bases). CDR3 in DNA: TGTGCCAGCAGCACAGGCCCCACAGAGGTGGATGGCTACACCTTC. This gives the protein CASSTGPTEVDGYTF.